Below, 13 T cell receptor beta chains from the same sample are listed, as sequenced in a study of T-cell reconstitution after alpha-beta-depleted transplantation in children. Unique molecular identifiers were incorporated during preparation of the TCRbeta library. TCRdb used MiXCR to reprocess the PCR reads, holding one entry per CDR3 protein. This sample carries around 380,000 distinct CDR3 sequences, approximately 11% of them seen once, and the ten largest clones take about 5%. The sample in question was PBMCs from the stem cell graft donor, obtained from the stem cell graft. These receptor sequences come from a human donor who donated a stem cell graft to a child with acute myeloid leukemia.

This clonotype has more than one count but fewer than ten. The rearrangement joins TRBV15 to TRBJ2-7; 10 positions agree with TRBD1. The CDR3 length is 16 residues. V shed 1 base and J 3 bases; nucleotides not matched to a gene: 6. Germline assignment: CDR1 LNHNV and CDR2 YYDKDF (reference sequence). The CDR3 loop reads CATSRGRTGGYYEQYV. The CDR3 DNA sequence: TGTGCCACCAGCAGAGGAAGGACAGGGGGATACTACGAGCAGTACGTC.

There are a few counts of this clonotype. The chain joins TRBV10-3 to TRBJ2-3; 10 bases are shared with TRBD1. The CDR3 consists of 15 residues. Germline CDR1 reads ENHRY; CDR2 reads SYGVKD. V dropped 7 bases and J dropped 6; count of bases not matched to a gene: 10. Written as DNA, the CDR3 is TGTGCCATCACCGCCCACGGACAGGGGGAGGATACGCAGTATTTT. Translation gives CAITAHGQGEDTQYF.

This chain links TRBV20-1 with TRBJ2-7, with 9 bases matching TRBD2. V lost 0 bases and J lost 3; bases outside the gene matches: 6. The CDR3 is 15 amino acids. The germline V gene has CDR1 DFQATT and CDR2 SNEGSKA (reference sequence). The CDR3 region has the DNA TGCAGTGCTAGAGAGGCAGCGGGGGGCTACTACGAGCAGTACTTC. The encoded protein is CSAREAAGGYYEQYF.

The CDR3 sequence is CASSLASPGETQYF. The CDR3 region has the DNA TGTGCCAGCAGCTTAGCGTCTCCCGGGGAGACCCAGTACTTC. This rearrangement joins TRBV7-9 to TRBJ2-5, with D hard to call. V was shortened by 0 bases and J by 5 bases, with 10 bases between the two germline ends. The CDR3 loop spans 14 amino acids. Germline CDR1 reads SEHNR; CDR2 reads FQNEAQ (reference sequence).

CDR3 protein: CSATPSGSSYNEQFF. The DNA for the CDR3 is TGCAGTGCTACGCCTAGCGGAAGCTCCTACAATGAGCAGTTCTTC. This chain uses TRBV20-1 with TRBJ2-1, with 7 bases matching TRBD2. The CDR3 spans 15 residues. V was pared by 4 bases and J by 0 bases, with 6 bases of the junction left unmatched. Germline V gene data show CDR1 as DFQATT and CDR2 as SNEGSKA (reference sequence).

This clonotype has ten or more counts. In DNA, the CDR3 is TGTGCCAGCAGCCTCGGGACTAGCGGGAGCCCAGAGACCCAGTACTTC. It encodes CASSLGTSGSPETQYF. The gene calls are TRBV11-3 and TRBJ2-5, with 14 bases that match TRBD2. This CDR3 spans 16 amino acids. V lost 5 bases, J lost 4 bases, and 6 bases stayed unmatched. Germline assignment: CDR1 SGHNT and CDR2 YENEEA.

This clonotype was found many times. The genes are TRBV29-1 and TRBJ1-6; 10 positions match TRBD1. Per the germline V gene, CDR1 is SQVTM and CDR2 is ANQGSEA. The CDR3 totals 13 residues. With 6 bases clipped from V and 8 bases from J, the junction kept 4 bases outside the gene matches. The DNA of the CDR3 is TGCAGCGTGGGGACAGGGGTCGATTCACCCCTCCACTTT. It translates to CSVGTGVDSPLHF.

This clonotype has ten or more counts. This chain joins TRBV6-4 and TRBJ2-3; no definite D call. The CDR3 contains 16 residues. V lost 2 bases and J 0 bases, leaving 12 bases between the germline ends. Germline V gene sequence: CDR1 MRHNA, CDR2 SNTAGT. This CDR3 reads CASSDARLMSTDTQYF. The CDR3 region has the DNA TGTGCCAGCAGTGACGCCCGGCTTATGAGCACAGATACGCAGTATTTT.

This clonotype has just a few counts. The gene calls are TRBV24-1 and TRBJ2-5; D remains unclear. The V end lost 3 bases, the J end lost 4 bases, and 11 bases lay between the germline ends. Germline V lookup: CDR1 KGHDR, CDR2 SFDVKD. The CDR3 is made up of 14 amino acids. CDR3 protein: CATSDGRSGETQYF. In nucleotides, the CDR3 is TGTGCCACCAGTGATGGGCGGAGTGGAGAGACCCAGTACTTC.

This clonotype was counted at least ten times. The chain has TRBV28 and TRBJ1-2; D gene ambiguous. The CDR3 runs to 15 residues. Germline V gene lookup returns CDR1 MDHEN and CDR2 SYDVKM. V was shortened by 1 base and J by 3 bases, with 12 bases between the two germline ends. CDR3 sequence (DNA): TGTGCCAGCAGTTTATCAGTTGGACGCTACTATGGCTACACCTTC. It translates to CASSLSVGRYYGYTF.

The rearrangement uses TRBV29-1 and TRBJ2-7; 8 bases line up with TRBD1. CDR1 SQVTM and CDR2 ANQGSEA come from the germline V gene. V shed 6 bases and J 5 bases; nucleotides not matched to a gene: 9. There are 13 residues in the CDR3. The CDR3 DNA follows: TGCAGCGTCCAGGGACAGGTTAACAACGAGCAGTACTTC. The encoded protein is CSVQGQVNNEQYF.

This clonotype has more than one count but fewer than ten. This chain connects TRBV20-1 to TRBJ2-1; TRBD2 is a possible D gene (5 bases). V was trimmed by 3 bases and J by 9 bases, leaving 18 bases between them. Germline lookup yields CDR1 DFQATT and CDR2 SNEGSKA (reference sequence). This CDR3 is 14 amino acids long. The CDR3 DNA reads TGCAGTGCTAGTATTGAGCCTAGGAGGCTTGAGCAGTTCTTC. It yields the protein CSASIEPRRLEQFF.

This clonotype was picked up a small number of times. The chain combines TRBV20-1 with TRBJ2-7, with TRBD2 matching 12 bases. The CDR3 loop spans 15 amino acids. V lost 5 bases, J lost 6 bases, and 11 bases stayed unmatched. From germline, CDR1 is DFQATT and CDR2 SNEGSKA (reference sequence). The CDR3 bases are TGCAGTGCTGGGGGGGAGACTAGCGGGAGAAGCGAGCAGTACTTC. It translates to CSAGGETSGRSEQYF.